Detailed here is one T cell receptor beta chain. Its cognate antigen is unknown. The data derive from a study of T cells expressing NK-cell markers. The overall study: All TCR beta repertoires analysed originated from sorted CD3+CD56+NKG2C+, CD3+CD56+NKG2C- and CD3+CD56-NKG2C+ T cells. General study results and limits: HCMV specificity of the expanded NKG2C+ T cell clones was not established. The CD3+CD56-NKG2C+ fraction of a handful of donors was also led by these clonotypes.

CDR1 DFQATT and CDR2 SNEGSKA come from the germline V gene (reference sequence). CDR3 length: 18 amino acids. TCRdb reprocessed the 5' RACE reads and stores each CDR3 protein as one record, lacking DNA. The table for this sample gives 500,000 to 700,000 distinct CDR3 sequences. Sequenced material: blood T cells: a sorted CD56 or NKG2C T cell subset, CD4+ or CD8+ T cells, or bulk PBMC T cells (not recorded which). J is TRBJ2-1 and V is TRBV20-1; TCRdb's assignment of TRBD2 cannot be checked, as there is no DNA. This TCR derives from a man between 18 and 29 years old in good health. CDR3 residues: CSARVRGLAGGSYNEQFF.